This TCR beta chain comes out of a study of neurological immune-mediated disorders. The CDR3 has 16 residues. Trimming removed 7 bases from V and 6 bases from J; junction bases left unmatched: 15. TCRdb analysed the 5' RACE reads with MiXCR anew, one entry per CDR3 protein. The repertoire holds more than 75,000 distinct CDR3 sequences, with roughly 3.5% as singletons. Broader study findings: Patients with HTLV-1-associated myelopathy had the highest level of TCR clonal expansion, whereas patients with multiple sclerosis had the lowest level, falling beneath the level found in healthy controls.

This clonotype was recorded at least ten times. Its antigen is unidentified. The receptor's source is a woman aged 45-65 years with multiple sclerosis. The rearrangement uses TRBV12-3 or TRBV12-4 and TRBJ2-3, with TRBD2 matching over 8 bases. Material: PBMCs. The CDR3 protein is CASILVGAGVLDTQYF. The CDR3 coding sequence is TGTGCCAGCATCTTAGTAGGAGCGGGGGTTTTGGATACGCAGTATTTT.